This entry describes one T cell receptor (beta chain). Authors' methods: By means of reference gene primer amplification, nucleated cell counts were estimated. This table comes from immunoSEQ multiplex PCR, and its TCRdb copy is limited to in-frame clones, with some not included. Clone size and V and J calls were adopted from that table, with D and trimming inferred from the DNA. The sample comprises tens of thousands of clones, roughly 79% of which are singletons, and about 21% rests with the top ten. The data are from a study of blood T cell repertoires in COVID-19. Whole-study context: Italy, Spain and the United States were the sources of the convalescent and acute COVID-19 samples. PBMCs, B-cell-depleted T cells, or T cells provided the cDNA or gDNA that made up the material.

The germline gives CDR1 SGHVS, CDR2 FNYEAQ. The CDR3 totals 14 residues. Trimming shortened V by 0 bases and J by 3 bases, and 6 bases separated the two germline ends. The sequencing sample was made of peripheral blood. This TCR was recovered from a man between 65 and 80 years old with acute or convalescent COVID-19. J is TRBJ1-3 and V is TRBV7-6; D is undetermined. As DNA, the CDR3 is TGTGCCAGCAGCTTAGCCCCAGTTGGAAACACCATATATTTT. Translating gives CASSLAPVGNTIYF.